The 14 T cell receptor beta chains in this list originate from one sample, sequenced in a study of cytomegalovirus exposure and HLA in healthy donors. PCR was performed using 60 Vbeta and 13 Jbeta primers. The repertoire was sequenced with immunoSEQ multiplex PCR; TCRdb's copy has only in-frame clones and lacks some. The sample contains roughly 200,000 clones, about 80% of which appear only once. Sequencing input: PBMCs. All receptors derive from a young man in good health and CMV-seronegative.

V usage is TRBV7-9 and J usage is TRBJ2-1; 7 bases agree with TRBD2. The ends lost 5 bases at V and 1 base at J; junction bases unmatched: 8. This CDR3 has 16 residues. CDR1 SEHNR and CDR2 FQNEAQ come from the germline V gene (reference sequence). The CDR3, as DNA: TGTGCCAGCAGCCCTAGGGAGGGGAGGTCCTACAATGAGCAGTTCTTC. This encodes CASSPREGRSYNEQFF.

The chain couples TRBV27 to TRBJ2-3, with no clear D. Trimming shortened V by 0 bases and J by 2 bases, and 6 bases separated the two germline ends. From germline, CDR1 is MNHEY and CDR2 SMNVEV (reference sequence). The CDR3 is 14 amino acids. CDR3 sequence: CASSLSGATDTQYF. Here the CDR3 DNA reads TGTGCCAGCAGTTTATCCGGTGCCACAGATACGCAGTATTTT.

V is TRBV7-9 and J is TRBJ2-7; D is possibly TRBD2 (6 bases). The germline V and J ends were trimmed by 4 bases and 7 bases, with 17 bases remaining between them. The CDR3 runs 14 residues. CDR1 SEHNR and CDR2 FQNEAQ come from the germline V gene (reference sequence). CDR3 nucleotide sequence: TGTGCCAGCAGCTATAGCGGTACGATAGAGGAGCAGTACTTC. Translation gives CASSYSGTIEEQYF.

V usage is TRBV10-1 and J usage is TRBJ2-1, with 13 bases that match TRBD2. The CDR3 spans 21 residues. The germline CDR1 and CDR2 sequences are WNHNN and SYGVQD (reference sequence). V lost 5 bases, J lost 8 bases, and 24 bases stayed unmatched. The CDR3 nucleotides are TGCGCCAGCAGTTTGTGGCCCGACCCAAACATAAAAGGACTAGCGGGAGATGAGCAGTTCTTC. This translates into CASSLWPDPNIKGLAGDEQFF.

To note about this clone: At one end, the junction sequence differs from germline, possibly due to a read error. The chain combines TRBV7-7 with TRBJ2-7; 13 nucleotides match TRBD2. The germline CDR1 and CDR2 sequences are SSHAT and FNYEAQ (reference sequence). The CDR3 runs to 16 residues. The CDR3 reads CASSSGGLAGQQEQYF. The DNA for the CDR3 is TGTGCTAGCAGCTCAGGGGGACTAGCGGGACAGCAAGAGCAGTACTTC.

V usage is TRBV9 and J usage is TRBJ2-1, with TRBD2 identical over 10 bases. The CDR3 length is 15 residues. Germline V CDR1 and CDR2: SGDLS, YYNGEE. The ends lost 3 bases at V and 2 bases at J; junction bases unmatched: 2. DNA of the CDR3: TGTGCCAGCAGCGCCGGGACTAGCGCCTACAATGAGCAGTTCTTC. It is translated as CASSAGTSAYNEQFF.

This clone was counted a single time. The V call is TRBV18, the J call TRBJ2-7; D perhaps matches TRBD1 (6 bases). The V end was cut by 2 bases, the J end by 3 bases, with 11 bases between. This CDR3 is 14 amino acids long. Germline CDR1 reads KGHSH; CDR2 reads LQKENI. The CDR3 is CASSPKTGIYEQYF. CDR3 sequence (DNA): TGTGCCAGCTCACCAAAAACAGGGATCTACGAGCAGTACTTC.

This chain connects TRBV7-9 to TRBJ2-7; D might be TRBD2 (6 bases). The CDR3 is 16 residues long. Germline V gene sequence: CDR1 SEHNR, CDR2 FQNEAQ (reference sequence). V was trimmed by 4 bases and J by 3 bases, leaving 19 bases between them. The CDR3 bases are TGTGCCAGCAGCTCCCCCAATGGTGCGGGATTCTACGAGCAGTACTTC. Translated: CASSSPNGAGFYEQYF.

The chain recombines TRBV7-8 with TRBJ1-1; weak D call: TRBD1 (6 bases). The CDR3 is made up of 16 amino acids. Trimming took off 5 bases at V and 0 bases at J, with 16 bases between the two ends. CDR1 is SGHVS and CDR2 is FQNEAQ in the germline V gene. The CDR3 loop is CASSQPRGAMNTEAFF. In nucleotides, the CDR3 is TGTGCCAGCAGCCAACCCAGGGGAGCCATGAACACTGAAGCTTTCTTT.

The J gene is TRBJ1-5, the V gene TRBV27; D call uncertain. This CDR3 comprises 14 residues. Germline V gene data show CDR1 as MNHEY and CDR2 as SMNVEV (reference sequence). Trimming shortened V by 6 bases and J by 0 bases, and 9 bases separated the two germline ends. DNA for the CDR3: TGTGCCAGCAGCGACATAGATAGCAATCAGCCCCAGCATTTT. This encodes CASSDIDSNQPQHF.

This sequence joins TRBV30 and TRBJ2-7; possibly TRBD1 for D (6 bases). CDR3 size: 14 residues. Trimming took 2 bases from V and 3 from J, leaving 14 bases between them. Germline CDR1 is GTSNPN and CDR2 is SVGIG (reference sequence). CDR3 sequence: CAWSTVGDNYEQYF. CDR3 in DNA: TGTGCCTGGAGTACGGTAGGGGACAACTACGAGCAGTACTTC.

This clone was seen just once. The genes are TRBV11-2 and TRBJ2-7; perhaps TRBD2 as D (5 bases). The CDR3 spans 16 residues. V lost 5 bases to trimming and J lost 0 bases, with 17 bases between them. The germline V gene has CDR1 SGHAT and CDR2 FQNNGV. The CDR3: CASSDINRGDSYEQYF. The CDR3 nucleotides read TGTGCCAGCAGCGATATAAACCGGGGAGACTCCTACGAGCAGTACTTC.

This clone was seen a single time. The chain has TRBV5-5 and TRBJ1-5, with D maybe TRBD1 (6 bases). The CDR3 has 16 residues. The ends were cut back, 4 bases at V and 4 bases at J, with 18 bases in the middle. The germline V gene encodes CDR1 SGHKS and CDR2 YYEKEE (reference sequence). This CDR3 is CASSIGGLGANQPQHF. The DNA of the CDR3 is TGTGCCAGCAGCATCGGGGGGTTGGGGGCTAATCAGCCCCAGCATTTT.

The genes are TRBV14 and TRBJ2-4; 10 bases map to TRBD2. This CDR3 contains 17 residues. From germline, CDR1 is SGHDN and CDR2 FVKESK. V lost 2 bases and J lost 3; bases outside the gene matches: 7. CDR3 in amino acids: CASSQLSSGRGKNIQYF. CDR3 sequence (DNA): TGTGCCAGCAGCCAACTATCTAGCGGGAGAGGCAAAAACATTCAGTACTTC.